The subject of this entry is one T cell receptor (beta chain). Its target is unknown. The source of the sample is a study of cytomegalovirus exposure and HLA in healthy donors. J gave up 0 bases and V 3 bases, and 15 bases lay outside the gene matches. The CDR3 covers 21 residues. Germline V gene lookup returns CDR1 MGHRA and CDR2 YSYEKL. Broader study findings: Earlier analysis yielded a pattern in which most TCR beta V segments were productive about 90% or about 30% of the time. The authors listed 150 to 200 TCR beta chains as cytomegalovirus-associated. TCR beta V- and J-gene trimming, according to a later analysis, was linked to a missense DCLRE1C variant.

Amplification used 60 Vbeta primers and 13 Jbeta primers. Method: immunoSEQ multiplex PCR; TCRdb's copy keeps in-frame clones and lacks some. The data show around 280,000 clones, about 87% seen once. The TCR comes from a woman younger than 35 in good health and CMV-seronegative. The rearrangement joins TRBV4-1 to TRBJ2-1; 12 bases are a match to TRBD2. Specimen: PBMCs. CDR3 protein: CASSQESITSGGRNSYNEQFF. CDR3 bases: TGCGCCAGCAGCCAGGAGTCCATTACTAGCGGGGGGCGCAACTCCTACAATGAGCAGTTCTTC.